These 5 T cell receptor beta chains were all obtained from the same sample, sequenced in a study of shared clonotypes between healthy human individuals. Assay: immunoSEQ multiplex PCR; the TCRdb copy retains only in-frame clones and omits some. Of hundreds of thousands of clones listed, around 73% were seen once; the top ten hold 1.5% to 2%. The specimen sequenced was memory CD4+ T cells sorted from blood. The subset: CD45RA-negative fraction. Receptor source: a young woman in good health.

The chain couples TRBV4-2 to TRBJ2-2, with D possibly matching TRBD1 (6 bases). This CDR3 spans 15 amino acids. The V gene's germline CDR1 is LGHNA and CDR2 YNFKEQ. V shed 1 base and J shed 4 bases, with 10 bases lying between them. CDR3 sequence (DNA): TGTGCCAGCAGCCAAGCCCTGGGGGCCACCGGGGAGCTGTTTTTT. Translating it yields CASSQALGATGELFF.

The CDR3: CASSLYGRGLHTGELFF. CDR3 DNA sequence: TGTGCCAGCAGTTTATACGGGCGAGGGTTGCACACCGGGGAGCTGTTTTTT. The J gene is TRBJ2-2, the V gene TRBV27; D might be TRBD2 (5 bases). The V gene's germline CDR1 is MNHEY and CDR2 SMNVEV (reference sequence). CDR3 length: 17 amino acids. The germline V and J ends were trimmed by 1 base and 3 bases, with 15 bases remaining between them.

This clone was detected once. V and J are TRBV19 and TRBJ2-1, with D possibly being TRBD1 or TRBD2 (5 bases each). Germline values: CDR1 LNHDA, CDR2 SQIVND (reference sequence). The CDR3 sequence is 13 residues long. Trimming took off 5 bases at V and 6 bases at J, with 11 bases between the two ends. The DNA for the CDR3 is TGTGCCAGTAGTCCCAGTGGGGGCAATGAGCAGTTCTTC. It codes for CASSPSGGNEQFF.

In this sample, this clone turned up many times. The chain has TRBV27 and TRBJ2-1, with unresolved D. CDR1 is MNHEY, CDR2 SMNVEV, per germline (reference sequence). This CDR3 region has 16 residues. The V end lost 5 bases, the J end lost 0 bases, and 14 bases lay between the germline ends. The CDR3 reads CASSPRRISSYNEQFF. Here the CDR3 DNA reads TGTGCCAGCAGTCCCCGGAGAATCAGCTCCTACAATGAGCAGTTCTTC.

Concerning this clone: The same CDR3 also results from other DNA sequences found in this sample. V usage is TRBV5-1 and J usage is TRBJ2-5; D might be TRBD2 (5 bases). This CDR3 is built from 13 residues. Trimming removed 0 bases at V and 5 bases at J, with 8 bases between. Germline V lookup: CDR1 SGHRS, CDR2 YFSETQ. CDR3 DNA sequence: TGCGCCAGCAGCTTGGAGGGCGGGGAGACCCAGTACTTC. Translated: CASSLEGGETQYF.